The TCR beta chain described here comes from a study of blood T cell repertoires in COVID-19. About the study: The cDNA or gDNA used as material had been derived from T cells, B-cell-depleted T cells, or PBMCs.

Repertoires were generated with immunoSEQ multiplex PCR, while TCRdb's copy carries only in-frame clones and drops some. The data hold some 160,000 clones, with around nine tenths observed a single time. Sequencing was performed on peripheral blood. The receptor's source is a woman between 65 and 79 years old with COVID-19, enrolled during active disease.

CDR3 nucleotides: TGTGCCAGCAGCCTTGACTTATCCACCGGGGAGCTGTTTTTT. It yields the protein CASSLDLSTGELFF. The chain carries TRBV4-2 and TRBJ2-2; D is unresolved. Germline V gene data show CDR1 as LGHNA and CDR2 as YNFKEQ. V gave up 4 bases and J gave up 4 bases, with 10 bases separating them. The CDR3 is 14 amino acids.